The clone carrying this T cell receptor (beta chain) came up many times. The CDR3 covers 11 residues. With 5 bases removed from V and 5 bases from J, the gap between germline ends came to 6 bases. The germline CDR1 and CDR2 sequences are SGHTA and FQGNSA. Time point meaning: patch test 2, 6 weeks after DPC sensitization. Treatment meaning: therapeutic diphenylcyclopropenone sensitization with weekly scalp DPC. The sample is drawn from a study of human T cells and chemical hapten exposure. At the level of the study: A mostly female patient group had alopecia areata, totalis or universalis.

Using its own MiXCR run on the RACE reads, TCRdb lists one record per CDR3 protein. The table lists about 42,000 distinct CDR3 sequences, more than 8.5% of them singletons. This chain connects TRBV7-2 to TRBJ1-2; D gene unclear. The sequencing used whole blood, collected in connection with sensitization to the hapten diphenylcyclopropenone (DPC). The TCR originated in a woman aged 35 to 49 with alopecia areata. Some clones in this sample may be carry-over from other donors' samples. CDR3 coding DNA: TGTGCCAGCAGCCCCGAATATGGCTACACCTTC. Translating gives CASSPEYGYTF.